This TCR beta chain was identified in a study of early T cells in non-severe SARS-CoV-2 infection. This clonotype was seen at least ten times. cDNA molecules, individually, were tagged with unique molecular identifiers. TCRdb reprocessed the 5' RACE reads via MiXCR and lists one record per CDR3 protein. The sample lists 25,000 to 35,000 distinct CDR3 sequences, roughly 4.5% occurring once. This CDR3 spans 11 amino acids. Per the germline V gene, CDR1 is DFQATT and CDR2 is SNEGSKA (reference sequence). Trimming took off 6 bases at V and 6 bases at J, with 9 bases between the two ends. Sequencing input: whole blood. J is TRBJ2-1 and V is TRBV20-1, with D unresolved. This TCR was recovered from an adult who was a healthcare worker with PCR-confirmed SARS-CoV-2 infection or an uninfected control (not recorded which). The CDR3 nucleotides read TGCAGTGCAAGGGTTGGCAATGAGCAGTTCTTC. This codes for CSARVGNEQFF.